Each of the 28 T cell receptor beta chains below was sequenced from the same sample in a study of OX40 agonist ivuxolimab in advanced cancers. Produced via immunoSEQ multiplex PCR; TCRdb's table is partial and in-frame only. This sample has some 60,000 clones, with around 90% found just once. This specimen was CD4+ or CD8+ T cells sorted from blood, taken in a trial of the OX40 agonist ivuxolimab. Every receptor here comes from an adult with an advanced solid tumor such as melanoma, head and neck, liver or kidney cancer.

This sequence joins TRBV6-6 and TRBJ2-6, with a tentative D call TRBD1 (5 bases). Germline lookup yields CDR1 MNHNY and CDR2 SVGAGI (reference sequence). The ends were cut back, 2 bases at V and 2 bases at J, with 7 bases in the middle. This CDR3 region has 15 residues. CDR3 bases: TGTGCCAGCAGTTACAAGGGGCCTGGGGCCAACGTCCTGACTTTC. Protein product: CASSYKGPGANVLTF.

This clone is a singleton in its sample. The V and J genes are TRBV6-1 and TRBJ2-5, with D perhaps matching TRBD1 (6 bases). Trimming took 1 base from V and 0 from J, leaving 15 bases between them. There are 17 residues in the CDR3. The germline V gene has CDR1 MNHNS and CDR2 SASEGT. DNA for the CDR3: TGTGCCAGCAGTGAAGAGGGGGTTGTCTTCTACCAAGAGACCCAGTACTTC. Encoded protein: CASSEEGVVFYQETQYF.

For the CDR3, the DNA is TGTGCCAGCAGCGGACCCAGGGGGCCTGAGACCCAGTACTTC. Translated: CASSGPRGPETQYF. V gene TRBV7-9 combines with J gene TRBJ2-5, with 8 bases fitting TRBD1. The V and J ends lost 5 bases and 5 bases, in that order; junction bases with no gene match: 7. The germline V gene encodes CDR1 SEHNR and CDR2 FQNEAQ (reference sequence). This CDR3 has 14 amino acids. Full variable domain (outside the CDR3, taken from reference TRBV7-9 and TRBJ2-5): DTGVSQNPRHKITKRGQNVTFRCDPISEHNRLYWYRQTLGQGPEFLTYFQNEAQLEKSRLLSDRFSAERPKGSFSTLEIQRTEQGDSAMYLCASSGPRGPETQYFGPGTRLLVL.

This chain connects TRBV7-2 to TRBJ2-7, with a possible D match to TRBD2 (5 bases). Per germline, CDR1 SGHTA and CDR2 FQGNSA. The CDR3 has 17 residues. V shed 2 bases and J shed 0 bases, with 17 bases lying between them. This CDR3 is CASSLTRRGWSSYEQYF. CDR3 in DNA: TGTGCCAGCAGCTTAACCCGGAGAGGGTGGAGCTCCTACGAGCAGTACTTC.

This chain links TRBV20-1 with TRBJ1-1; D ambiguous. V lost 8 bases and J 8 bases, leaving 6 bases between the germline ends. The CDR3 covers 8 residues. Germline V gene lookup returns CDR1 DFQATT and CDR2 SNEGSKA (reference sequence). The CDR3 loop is CSTTEAFF. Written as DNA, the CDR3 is TGCAGTACCACAGAAGCTTTCTTT.

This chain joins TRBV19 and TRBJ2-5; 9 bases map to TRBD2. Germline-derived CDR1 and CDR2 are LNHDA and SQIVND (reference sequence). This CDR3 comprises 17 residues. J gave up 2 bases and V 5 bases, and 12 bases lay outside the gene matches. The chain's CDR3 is CASSHGTSLANQETQYF. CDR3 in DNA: TGTGCCAGTAGTCATGGGACTAGCTTAGCGAATCAAGAGACCCAGTACTTC. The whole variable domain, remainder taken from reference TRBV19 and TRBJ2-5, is DGGITQSPKYLFRKEGQNVTLSCEQNLNHDAMYWYRQDPGQGLRLIYYSQIVNDFQKGDIAEGYSVSREKKESFPLTVTSAQKNPTAFYLCASSHGTSLANQETQYFGPGTRLLVL.

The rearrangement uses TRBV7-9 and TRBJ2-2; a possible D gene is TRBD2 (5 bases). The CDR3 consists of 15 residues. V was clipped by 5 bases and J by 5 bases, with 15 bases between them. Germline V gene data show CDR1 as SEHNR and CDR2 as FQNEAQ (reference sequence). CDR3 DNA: TGTGCCAGCAGCGCCCCCGCGCGGAGGACCGGGGAGCTGTTTTTT. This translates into CASSAPARRTGELFF.

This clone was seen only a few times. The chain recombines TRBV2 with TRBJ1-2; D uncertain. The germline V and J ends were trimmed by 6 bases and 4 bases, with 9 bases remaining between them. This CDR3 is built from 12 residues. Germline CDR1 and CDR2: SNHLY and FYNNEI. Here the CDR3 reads CASSPGVYGYTF. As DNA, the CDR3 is TGTGCCAGCAGCCCAGGTGTCTATGGCTACACCTTC.

This CDR3 is CASSGQGYRVGYF. CDR3 bases: TGTGCCAGCAGTGGACAGGGATACCGTGTCGGGTATTTT. The chain combines TRBV28 with TRBJ2-3, with 8 bases aligning to TRBD1. The CDR3 has 13 residues. Germline CDR1 is MDHEN and CDR2 is SYDVKM. The V gene end was trimmed by 5 bases and the J gene end by 14 bases; junction bases not matched to a gene: 12.

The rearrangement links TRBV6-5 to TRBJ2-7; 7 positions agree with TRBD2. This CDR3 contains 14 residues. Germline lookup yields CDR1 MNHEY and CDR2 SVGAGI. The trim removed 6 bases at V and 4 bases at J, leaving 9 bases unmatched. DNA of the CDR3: TGTGCCAGCAGGATGAGAGCGGGACCGTACGAGCAGTACTTC. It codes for CASRMRAGPYEQYF.

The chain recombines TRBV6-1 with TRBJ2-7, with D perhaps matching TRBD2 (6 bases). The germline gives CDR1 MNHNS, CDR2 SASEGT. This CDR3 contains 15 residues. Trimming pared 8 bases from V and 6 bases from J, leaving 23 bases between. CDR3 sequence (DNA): TGTGCCAGCCTGCGCGGGGCAGTGGGAGAGGGCGAGCAGTACTTC. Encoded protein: CASLRGAVGEGEQYF.

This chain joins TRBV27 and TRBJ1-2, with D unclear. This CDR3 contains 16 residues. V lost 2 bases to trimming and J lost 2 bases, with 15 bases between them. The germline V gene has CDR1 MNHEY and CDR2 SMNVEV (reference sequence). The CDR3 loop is CASSLKSASRNYGYTF. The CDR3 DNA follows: TGTGCCAGCAGTTTAAAATCGGCCAGCAGGAACTATGGCTACACCTTC.

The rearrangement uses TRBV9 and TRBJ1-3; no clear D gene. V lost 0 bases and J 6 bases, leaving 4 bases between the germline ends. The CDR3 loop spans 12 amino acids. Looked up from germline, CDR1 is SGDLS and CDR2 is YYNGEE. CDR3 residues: CASSVAENTIYF. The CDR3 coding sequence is TGTGCCAGCAGCGTAGCGGAAAACACCATATATTTT. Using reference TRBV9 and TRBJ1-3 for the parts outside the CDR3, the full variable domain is DSGVTQTPKHLITATGQRVTLRCSPRSGDLSVYWYQQSLDQGLQFLIQYYNGEERAKGNILERFSAQQFPDLHSELNLSSLELGDSALYFCASSVAENTIYFGEGSWLTVV.

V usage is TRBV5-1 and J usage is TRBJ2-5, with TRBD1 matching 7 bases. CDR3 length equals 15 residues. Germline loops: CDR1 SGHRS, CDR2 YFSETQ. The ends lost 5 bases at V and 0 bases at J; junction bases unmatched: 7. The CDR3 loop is CASSVQGMHQETQYF. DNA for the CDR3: TGCGCCAGCAGTGTACAGGGGATGCACCAAGAGACCCAGTACTTC.

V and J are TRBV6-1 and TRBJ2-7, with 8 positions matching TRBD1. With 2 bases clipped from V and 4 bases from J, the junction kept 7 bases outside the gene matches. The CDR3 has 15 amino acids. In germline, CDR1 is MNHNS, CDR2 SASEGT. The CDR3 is CASSERGQVGYEQYF. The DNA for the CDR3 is TGTGCCAGCAGTGAAAGGGGACAGGTGGGTTACGAGCAGTACTTC.

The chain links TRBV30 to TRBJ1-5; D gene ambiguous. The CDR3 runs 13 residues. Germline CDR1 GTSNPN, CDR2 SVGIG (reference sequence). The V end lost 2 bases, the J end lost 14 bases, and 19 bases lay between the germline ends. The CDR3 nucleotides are TGTGCCTGGAGTCCACGACATGGCAGCCCCAAGCATTTT. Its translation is CAWSPRHGSPKHF.

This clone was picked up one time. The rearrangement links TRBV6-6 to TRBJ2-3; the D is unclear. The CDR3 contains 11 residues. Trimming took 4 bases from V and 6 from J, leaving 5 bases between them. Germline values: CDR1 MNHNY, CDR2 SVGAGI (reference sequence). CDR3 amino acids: CASSLPDTQYF. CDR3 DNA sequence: TGTGCCAGCAGTTTACCGGATACGCAGTATTTT.

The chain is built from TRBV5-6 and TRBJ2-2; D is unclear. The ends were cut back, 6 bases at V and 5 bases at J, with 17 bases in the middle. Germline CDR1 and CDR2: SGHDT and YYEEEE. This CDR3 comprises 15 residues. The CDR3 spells CASIKALGRTGELFF. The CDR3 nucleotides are TGTGCCAGCATCAAGGCTCTGGGCCGGACCGGGGAGCTGTTTTTT.

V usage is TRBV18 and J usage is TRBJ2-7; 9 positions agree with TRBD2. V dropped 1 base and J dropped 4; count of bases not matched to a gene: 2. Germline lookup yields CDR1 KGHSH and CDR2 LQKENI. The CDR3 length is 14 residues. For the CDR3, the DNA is TGTGCCAGCTCACCACTAGCGGGAGCGTACGAGCAGTACTTC. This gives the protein CASSPLAGAYEQYF.

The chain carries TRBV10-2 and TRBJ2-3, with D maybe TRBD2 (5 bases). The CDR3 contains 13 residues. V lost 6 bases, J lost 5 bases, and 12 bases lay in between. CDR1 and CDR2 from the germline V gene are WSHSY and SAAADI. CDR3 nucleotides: TGCGCCAGCAGCCTTAGCGCAGGAGATACGCAGTATTTT. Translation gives CASSLSAGDTQYF.

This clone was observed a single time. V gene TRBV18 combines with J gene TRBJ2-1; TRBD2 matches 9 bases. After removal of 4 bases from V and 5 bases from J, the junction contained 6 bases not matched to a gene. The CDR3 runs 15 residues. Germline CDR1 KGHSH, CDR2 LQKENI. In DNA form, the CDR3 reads TGTGCCAGCTCACAACCGGGACTAGCAGACAATGAGCAGTTCTTC. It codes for CASSQPGLADNEQFF.

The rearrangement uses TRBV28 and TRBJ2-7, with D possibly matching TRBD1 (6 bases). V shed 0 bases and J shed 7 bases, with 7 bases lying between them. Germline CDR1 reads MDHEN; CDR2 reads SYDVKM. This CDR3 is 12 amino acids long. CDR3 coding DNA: TGTGCCAGCAGTTTATGGGGGACAGAGCAGTACTTC. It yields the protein CASSLWGTEQYF.

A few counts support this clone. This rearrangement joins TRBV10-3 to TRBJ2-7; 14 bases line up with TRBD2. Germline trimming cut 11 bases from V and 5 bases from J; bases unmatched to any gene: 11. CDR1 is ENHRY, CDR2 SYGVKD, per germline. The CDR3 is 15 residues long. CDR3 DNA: TGTGCCGGCGGAGGGACTAGCGGGAGATTGGACGAGCAGTACTTC. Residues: CAGGGTSGRLDEQYF.

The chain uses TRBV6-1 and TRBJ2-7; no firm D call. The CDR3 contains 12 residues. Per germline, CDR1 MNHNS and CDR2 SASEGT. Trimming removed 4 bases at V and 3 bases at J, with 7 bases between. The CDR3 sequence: CASSGQIYEQYF. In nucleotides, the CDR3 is TGTGCCAGCAGTGGGCAGATCTACGAGCAGTACTTC.

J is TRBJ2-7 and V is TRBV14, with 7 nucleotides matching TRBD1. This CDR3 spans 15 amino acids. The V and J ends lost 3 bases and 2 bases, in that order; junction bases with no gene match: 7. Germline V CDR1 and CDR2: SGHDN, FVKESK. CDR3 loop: CASSHTGEIPYEQYF. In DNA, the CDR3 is TGTGCCAGCAGCCACACAGGGGAGATCCCCTACGAGCAGTACTTC.

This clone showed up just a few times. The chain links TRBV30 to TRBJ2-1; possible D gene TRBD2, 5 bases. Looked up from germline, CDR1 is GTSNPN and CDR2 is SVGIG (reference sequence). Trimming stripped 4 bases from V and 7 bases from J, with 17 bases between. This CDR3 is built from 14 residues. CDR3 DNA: TGTGCCTGGATCAACACGGGATGGTTTAATGAGCAGTTCTTC. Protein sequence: CAWINTGWFNEQFF. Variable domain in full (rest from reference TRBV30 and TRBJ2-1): SQTIHQWPATLVQPVGSPLSLECTVEGTSNPNLYWYRQAAGRGLQLLFYSVGIGQISSEVPQNLSASRPQDRQFILSSKKLLLSDSGFYLCAWINTGWFNEQFFGPGTRLTVL.

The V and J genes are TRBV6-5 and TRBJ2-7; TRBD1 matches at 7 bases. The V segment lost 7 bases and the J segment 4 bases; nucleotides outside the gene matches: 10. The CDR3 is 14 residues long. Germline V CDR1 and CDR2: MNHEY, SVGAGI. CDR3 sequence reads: CASTNRGIAYEQYF. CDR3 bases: TGTGCCAGCACTAACAGGGGTATTGCGTACGAGCAGTACTTC.

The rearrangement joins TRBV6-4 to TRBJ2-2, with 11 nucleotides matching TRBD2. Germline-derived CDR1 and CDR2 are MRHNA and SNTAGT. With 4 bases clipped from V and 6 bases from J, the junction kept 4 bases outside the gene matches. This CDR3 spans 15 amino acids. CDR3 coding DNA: TGTGCCAGCAGTGGTACTAGCGGGAGCGCCGGGGAGCTGTTTTTT. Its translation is CASSGTSGSAGELFF.